One and the same sample provided the 26 T cell receptor beta chains below, sequenced in a study of shared clonotypes between healthy human individuals. The data were produced by immunoSEQ multiplex PCR, yet TCRdb's version contains in-frame clones alone and is incomplete. The table includes around 2.1 million clones, approximately 95% detected once. The source material was naive CD4+ T cells sorted from blood. Subset meaning: CD45RA+ positively selected. These receptors were collected from a man aged 18 to 35 in good health.

This clone occurred once. In the same sample, other DNA sequences code for this CDR3. This chain uses TRBV9 with TRBJ2-1; 7 positions agree with TRBD2. This CDR3 region has 15 residues. The V segment lost 0 bases and the J segment 4 bases; nucleotides outside the gene matches: 4. Germline assignment: CDR1 SGDLS and CDR2 YYNGEE. The CDR3: CASSVGSGGYNEQFF. The CDR3 bases are TGTGCCAGCAGCGTAGGCTCGGGAGGATACAATGAGCAGTTCTTC.

This clone was detected once. The chain carries TRBV5-4 and TRBJ2-3; D is ambiguous. Per the germline V gene, CDR1 is SGHNT and CDR2 is YYREEE (reference sequence). The CDR3 length is 16 residues. Trimming took off 0 bases at V and 2 bases at J, with 13 bases between the two ends. DNA of the CDR3: TGTGCCAGCAGCTTGGCCGGCATAAGGGACACAGATACGCAGTATTTT. The encoded protein is CASSLAGIRDTDTQYF.

The chain has TRBV7-2 and TRBJ1-4; possibly TRBD1 for D (5 bases). Germline V gene sequence: CDR1 SGHTA, CDR2 FQGNSA. Trimming removed 1 base from V and 7 bases from J, with 19 bases in between. There are 17 residues in the CDR3. The CDR3 region is CASSLGVPQGTGEKLFF. The CDR3 region has the DNA TGTGCCAGCAGCTTAGGCGTCCCCCAGGGTACCGGTGAAAAACTGTTTTTT.

The chain has TRBV27 and TRBJ1-2; the D is unclear. The CDR3 runs 15 residues. Germline-derived CDR1 and CDR2 are MNHEY and SMNVEV (reference sequence). The V gene lost 5 bases and the J gene lost 8 bases, with 21 bases spanning the gap. The CDR3 coding sequence is TGTGCCAGCAGTATGACTTTACCCCAAAACGGGGGCTACACCTTC. Protein: CASSMTLPQNGGYTF.

The chain links TRBV9 to TRBJ1-1; D is possibly TRBD1 (5 bases). Germline values: CDR1 SGDLS, CDR2 YYNGEE. Between the trimmed V and J ends, which lost 0 bases and 6 bases, there was a span of 9 bases. The CDR3 runs 13 residues. Here the CDR3 DNA reads TGTGCCAGCAGCGTAGGGACACTCGCTGAAGCTTTCTTT. Protein product: CASSVGTLAEAFF.

J is TRBJ2-5 and V is TRBV19; no definite D call. The germline CDR1 and CDR2 sequences are LNHDA and SQIVND (reference sequence). The CDR3 loop spans 15 amino acids. Trimming took off 5 bases at V and 5 bases at J, with 18 bases between the two ends. The DNA of the CDR3 is TGTGCCAGTAGTTCGACTCTGGCAACTATGGAGACCCAGTACTTC. It codes for CASSSTLATMETQYF.

About this clone: Other DNA sequences of this sample code for an identical CDR3. The rearrangement uses TRBV5-1 and TRBJ1-5; D is undetermined. The V end lost 0 bases, the J end lost 3 bases, and 10 bases lay between the germline ends. Germline CDR1 SGHRS, CDR2 YFSETQ. The CDR3 is 15 amino acids. CDR3 sequence reads: CASSLDPGDNQPQHF. DNA for the CDR3: TGCGCCAGCAGCTTGGACCCAGGAGACAATCAGCCCCAGCATTTT.

This chain joins TRBV7-3 and TRBJ2-5; possible D gene TRBD2, 6 bases. Germline V gene lookup returns CDR1 SGHTA and CDR2 FQGTGA. This CDR3 spans 15 amino acids. The germline V and J ends were trimmed by 1 base and 5 bases, with 14 bases remaining between them. CDR3 DNA: TGTGCCAGCAGCTTAAAGGGGTCGGGGAGGGAGACCCAGTACTTC. It translates to CASSLKGSGRETQYF. Full variable domain (rest looked up from reference TRBV7-3 and TRBJ2-5): GAGVSQTPSNKVTEKGKYVELRCDPISGHTALYWYRQSLGQGPEFLIYFQGTGAADDSGLPNDRFFAVRPEGSVSTLKIQRTERGDSAVYLCASSLKGSGRETQYFGPGTRLLVL.

This chain uses TRBV29-1 with TRBJ2-2; D is possibly TRBD2 (5 bases). Germline-derived CDR1 and CDR2 are SQVTM and ANQGSEA. V was cut by 7 bases and J by 7 bases, with 13 bases left in between. The CDR3 runs to 12 residues. This chain's CDR3 is CSAAPRVGELFF. CDR3 DNA sequence: TGCAGCGCAGCGCCGAGGGTCGGGGAGCTGTTTTTT.

This clone was seen once. The chain combines TRBV11-2 with TRBJ2-3; D may be TRBD2 (6 bases). The length of the CDR3 is 16 residues. V shed 1 base and J shed 4 bases, with 15 bases lying between them. CDR1 is SGHAT and CDR2 is FQNNGV in the germline V gene. In DNA form, the CDR3 reads TGTGCCAGCAGCTTAGGGCCGGCGGGGAAAGCAGATACGCAGTATTTT. Amino acids: CASSLGPAGKADTQYF.

The chain joins TRBV9 to TRBJ2-6; D ambiguous. The germline V and J ends were trimmed by 3 bases and 0 bases, with 4 bases remaining between them. The CDR3 contains 14 residues. Germline CDR1 SGDLS, CDR2 YYNGEE. Here the CDR3 DNA reads TGTGCCAGCAGCGGACACTCTGGGGCCAACGTCCTGACTTTC. Encoded protein: CASSGHSGANVLTF.

The chain joins TRBV4-1 to TRBJ1-4; tentative D call: TRBD1 (5 bases). This CDR3 region has 16 residues. V dropped 1 base and J dropped 4 bases, with 13 bases sitting between them. Germline-derived CDR1 and CDR2 are MGHRA and YSYEKL. CDR3 in amino acids: CASSQAAAGLNEKLFF. For the CDR3, the DNA is TGCGCCAGCAGCCAAGCTGCCGCGGGGCTTAATGAAAAACTGTTTTTT.

V usage is TRBV18 and J usage is TRBJ2-7, with 8 positions matching TRBD2. Per germline, CDR1 KGHSH and CDR2 LQKENI. The CDR3 is 13 residues long. Trimming cost V 3 bases and J 7 bases; bases outside gene matches: 5. CDR3 residues: CASSPVTGGEQYF. CDR3 DNA sequence: TGTGCCAGCTCACCGGTTACGGGAGGGGAGCAGTACTTC.

This rearrangement joins TRBV2 to TRBJ2-2; D ambiguous. There are 13 residues in the CDR3. Germline V gives CDR1 SNHLY, CDR2 FYNNEI. V was shortened by 7 bases and J by 5 bases, with 11 bases between the two germline ends. The chain's CDR3 is CASTAIGTGELFF. CDR3 DNA sequence: TGTGCCAGCACCGCCATAGGAACCGGGGAGCTGTTTTTT.

J is TRBJ1-1 and V is TRBV13; a possible D gene is TRBD1 (5 bases). Trimming removed 4 bases from V and 2 bases from J, with 14 bases in between. The CDR3 totals 15 residues. Germline V gives CDR1 PRHDT, CDR2 FYEKMQ (reference sequence). CDR3 DNA: TGTGCCAGCAGCTCGCGGCGGGGGGGTAACACTGAAGCTTTCTTT. Its protein product is CASSSRRGGNTEAFF.

The V and J genes are TRBV7-2 and TRBJ1-1; no clear D gene. The length of the CDR3 is 14 residues. V was clipped by 6 bases and J by 4 bases, with 15 bases between them. CDR1 and CDR2 from the germline V gene are SGHTA and FQGNSA. This CDR3 reads CASSFSGSATEAFF. CDR3 sequence (DNA): TGTGCCAGCAGTTTCAGCGGGTCTGCCACTGAAGCTTTCTTT.

The chain is built from TRBV25-1 and TRBJ2-7; D is undetermined. This CDR3 region has 13 residues. Germline lookup yields CDR1 MGHDK and CDR2 SYGVNS. With 1 base removed from V and 3 bases from J, the gap between germline ends came to 7 bases. The CDR3 DNA reads as TGTGCCAGCAGTGAATTCCCGGACTACGAGCAGTACTTC. As protein: CASSEFPDYEQYF.

For this clone: Other DNA sequences of this sample code for an identical CDR3. This chain uses TRBV5-4 with TRBJ1-2; D call uncertain. Trimming took off 0 bases at V and 5 bases at J, with 5 bases between the two ends. This CDR3 comprises 12 residues. CDR1 and CDR2 from the germline V gene are SGHNT and YYREEE (reference sequence). The CDR3 DNA follows: TGTGCCAGCAGCTTGGATGGGTATGGCTACACCTTC. It yields the protein CASSLDGYGYTF.

The chain recombines TRBV14 with TRBJ2-1, with unresolved D. Germline loops: CDR1 SGHDN, CDR2 FVKESK. The CDR3 runs 13 residues. V lost 4 bases to trimming and J lost 7 bases, with 11 bases between them. The CDR3 sequence: CASSLSDRNEQFF. CDR3 coding DNA: TGTGCCAGCAGCCTATCAGACCGGAATGAGCAGTTCTTC.

CDR3 bases: TGTGCCAGCTCATCTCTTTCAGGGGTGGATCAGCCCCAGCATTTT. As protein: CASSSLSGVDQPQHF. The chain is built from TRBV18 and TRBJ1-5; a weak D match, TRBD1 (6 bases). The CDR3 is 15 amino acids. The germline CDR1 and CDR2 sequences are KGHSH and LQKENI. Trimming removed 5 bases at V and 5 bases at J, with 16 bases between.

V is TRBV11-1 and J is TRBJ1-1; 7 bases align to TRBD1. V gave up 6 bases and J gave up 1 base; unmatched junction bases: 5. This CDR3 has 14 residues. Germline loops: CDR1 SGHAT, CDR2 FQDESV (reference sequence). Here the CDR3 DNA reads TGTGCCAGCAGGACAGGGCTATCGAACACTGAAGCTTTCTTT. Amino acids: CASRTGLSNTEAFF.

The chain recombines TRBV7-3 with TRBJ2-6, with 7 bases matching TRBD1. V was clipped by 4 bases and J by 0 bases; unmatched bases: 6. Per germline, CDR1 SGHTA and CDR2 FQGTGA. The CDR3 is 17 amino acids. The CDR3 region has the DNA TGTGCCAGCAGCTCGGGGACAGACCACTCTGGGGCCAACGTCCTGACTTTC. It is translated as CASSSGTDHSGANVLTF.

V is TRBV7-2 and J is TRBJ2-3, with 14 bases identical to TRBD2. J was trimmed by 6 bases and V by 1 base; bases with no gene match: 3. CDR1 SGHTA and CDR2 FQGNSA come from the germline V gene. This CDR3 region has 16 residues. The DNA for the CDR3 is TGTGCCAGCAGCTTAGGACTAGCGGGAGGGAGGGATACGCAGTATTTT. It is translated as CASSLGLAGGRDTQYF. Full variable domain (rest looked up from reference TRBV7-2 and TRBJ2-3): GAGVSQSPSNKVTEKGKDVELRCDPISGHTALYWYRQSLGQGLEFLIYFQGNSAPDKSGLPSDRFSAERTGGSVSTLTIQRTQQEDSAVYLCASSLGLAGGRDTQYFGPGTRLTVL.

The chain carries TRBV4-3 and TRBJ2-2; 7 nucleotides align to TRBD2. Germline CDR1 and CDR2: LGHNA and YSLEER. The CDR3 runs to 16 residues. J gave up 1 base and V 0 bases, and 2 bases lay outside the gene matches. In DNA, the CDR3 is TGCGCCAGCAGCCAAGATCCGGGAGGGAACACCGGGGAGCTGTTTTTT. It encodes CASSQDPGGNTGELFF.

The chain is built from TRBV7-3 and TRBJ2-4; TRBD1 matches at 7 bases. CDR3 length: 15 amino acids. Germline-derived CDR1 and CDR2 are SGHTA and FQGTGA. J gave up 6 bases and V 3 bases, and 8 bases lay outside the gene matches. The CDR3 DNA is TGTGCCAGCAGCTTGGGAAGGGGGCAGACAAACATTCAGTACTTC. Its protein product is CASSLGRGQTNIQYF.

The genes are TRBV10-3 and TRBJ2-1, with 7 bases identical to TRBD2. The CDR3 contains 16 residues. CDR1 ENHRY and CDR2 SYGVKD come from the germline V gene. J was trimmed by 3 bases and V by 3 bases; bases with no gene match: 8. The CDR3 DNA is TGTGCCATCAGTGATGGGGTAAGCGGGAACTACAATGAGCAGTTCTTC. Its translation: CAISDGVSGNYNEQFF.